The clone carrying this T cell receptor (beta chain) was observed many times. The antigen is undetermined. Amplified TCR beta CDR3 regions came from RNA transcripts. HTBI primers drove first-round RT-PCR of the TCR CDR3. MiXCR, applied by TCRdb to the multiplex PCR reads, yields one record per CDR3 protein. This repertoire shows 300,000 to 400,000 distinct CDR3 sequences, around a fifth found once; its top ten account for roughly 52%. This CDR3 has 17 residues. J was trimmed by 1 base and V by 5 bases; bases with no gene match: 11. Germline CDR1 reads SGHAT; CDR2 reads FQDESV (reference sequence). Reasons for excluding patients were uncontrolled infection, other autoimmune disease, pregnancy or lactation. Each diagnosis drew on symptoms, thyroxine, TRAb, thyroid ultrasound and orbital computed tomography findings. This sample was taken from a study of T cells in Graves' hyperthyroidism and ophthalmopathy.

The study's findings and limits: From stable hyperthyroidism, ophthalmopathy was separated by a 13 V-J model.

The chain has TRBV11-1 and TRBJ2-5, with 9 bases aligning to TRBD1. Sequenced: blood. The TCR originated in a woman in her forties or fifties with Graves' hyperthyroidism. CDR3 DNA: TGTGCCAGCAGCAAATATCCGGGACAGGGTAGCCAAGAGACCCAGTACTTC. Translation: CASSKYPGQGSQETQYF. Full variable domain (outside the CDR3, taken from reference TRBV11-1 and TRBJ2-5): EAEVAQSPRYKITEKSQAVAFWCDPISGHATLYWYRQILGQGPELLVQFQDESVVDDSQLPKDRFSAERLKGVDSTLKIQPAELGDSAMYLCASSKYPGQGSQETQYFGPGTRLLVL.